This TCR beta chain was identified during a study of T cells in Graves' hyperthyroidism and ophthalmopathy. General observations from the study: With a median lead of around 6.7 months before onset, the model predicted ophthalmopathy.

Using RNA transcripts as the source, TCR beta CDR3 regions were amplified. The HTBI primer set served for first-round RT-PCR of the TCR CDR3. A single record per CDR3 protein comes from TCRdb applying MiXCR to the multiplex PCR reads. The sample lists fewer than 650,000 distinct CDR3 sequences; more than 11% were seen once. This clonotype was observed at least ten times. What it binds is not known. Uncontrolled infection, other autoimmune disease, pregnancy or lactation excluded patients. Diagnoses were established using clinical symptoms, serum thyroxine and TRAb, thyroid ultrasound and orbital computed tomography. Input material: blood. This sequence originates from a woman in her 30s with Graves' hyperthyroidism that later progressed to Graves' ophthalmopathy.

Here the CDR3 reads CASFPAGAPADTQYF. DNA for the CDR3: TGTGCCAGCTTCCCAGCGGGAGCTCCCGCAGATACGCAGTATTTT. The chain employs TRBV28 and TRBJ2-3; 8 bases are shared with TRBD2. V shed 8 bases and J 4 bases; nucleotides not matched to a gene: 11. Per the germline V gene, CDR1 is MDHEN and CDR2 is SYDVKM. The CDR3 extends over 15 amino acids.